Here is one TCR beta chain with its context. The antigen is unknown. Gene names follow the mouse nomenclature. Coverage ceases 1 residue before the CDR3 finishes, and the germline J gene fills in the end. This entry comes from a study of tissue T cells after allogeneic stem cell transplantation. CDR3 sequences, V/J genes, frequencies and template counts came from survey-depth TCRbeta sequencing. Sequencing was performed with immunoSEQ multiplex PCR; in TCRdb, only in-frame clones are kept and a portion is missing. Of around 900 clones listed, 53% are singletons. The time point is: mouse harvest day 14 after allogeneic transplant. Each mouse received 10^7 T-cell-depleted marrow cells plus 10^6 splenic CD5+ T cells by tail vein. This mouse GVHD model was MHC-mismatched B6 to BALB/c, profiled day 7 or 14. Germline CDR1 is NSHNY and CDR2 is SYGAGN. This CDR3 has 14 amino acids. V shed 3 bases, J shed 6 bases, and the junction held 5 bases outside the gene matches.

Points from the study as a whole: Tissue-detected TCR repertoire was only partly captured by blood and spleen T cells. Anatomically similar tissues had similar TCR repertoires within each patient.

The sample taken for sequencing was liver tissue. This sequence joins TRBV13-1 and TRBJ1-1; TRBD1 matches at 10 bases. This TCR was sampled from a female BALB/c mouse given C57BL/6 T cells with graft-versus-host disease after an allogeneic hematopoietic cell transplant. The part of the CDR3 DNA that was read is TGTGCCAGCAGTGCCCGGGACAGGGGACCAGAAGTCTTC. This translates into CASSARDRGPEVF. The entire CDR3 sequence reads CASSARDRGPEVFF.